These 6 T cell receptor beta chains came from one sample sequenced in a study of blood T cell repertoires in COVID-19. Repertoires were generated with immunoSEQ multiplex PCR, while TCRdb's copy carries only in-frame clones and drops some. The sample contains around 70,000 clones, around 82% of which appear only once. The sample comprised peripheral blood. The receptors derive from a man in his sixties with acute or convalescent COVID-19.

This chain joins TRBV5-8 and TRBJ1-5; D not certain. With 1 base removed from V and 1 base from J, the gap between germline ends came to 12 bases. This CDR3 is 16 amino acids long. The germline gives CDR1 SGHTS, CDR2 YDEGEE. This chain's CDR3 is CASSLWAGPSNQPQHF. The CDR3 DNA reads as TGTGCCAGCAGCTTGTGGGCAGGCCCAAGCAATCAGCCCCAGCATTTT.

This sequence joins TRBV11-2 and TRBJ2-2, with 7 bases aligning to TRBD2. V shed 5 bases, J shed 6 bases, and the junction held 6 bases outside the gene matches. The CDR3 extends over 14 amino acids. Germline CDR1 SGHAT, CDR2 FQNNGV. The DNA of the CDR3 is TGTGCCAGCAGCCGAGGACTAGTTCCCGGGGAGCTGTTTTTT. It specifies CASSRGLVPGELFF. The variable domain in full, with the rest retrieved from reference TRBV11-2 and TRBJ2-2, is EAGVAQSPRYKIIEKRQSVAFWCNPISGHATLYWYQQILGQGPKLLIQFQNNGVVDDSQLPKDRFSAERLKGVDSTLKIQPAKLEDSAVYLCASSRGLVPGELFFGEGSRLTVL.

The chain has TRBV6-5 and TRBJ1-1; no definite D call. CDR3 length: 15 amino acids. Deletions cut 0 bases from V and 2 bases from J, with 10 bases between. Germline CDR1 is MNHEY and CDR2 is SVGAGI. CDR3 residues: CASSYSQVPNTEAFF. The CDR3 DNA is TGTGCCAGCAGTTACTCCCAGGTGCCAAACACTGAAGCTTTCTTT.

The chain couples TRBV5-1 to TRBJ2-3; 11 bases are a match to TRBD2. Trimming removed 4 bases from V and 1 base from J; junction bases left unmatched: 2. The CDR3 has 15 residues. Germline CDR1 reads SGHRS; CDR2 reads YFSETQ. The CDR3, as DNA: TGCGCCAGCAGCACTAGCGGGGGTCGCACAGATACGCAGTATTTT. This gives the protein CASSTSGGRTDTQYF.

The genes are TRBV4-2 and TRBJ1-6; 11 nucleotides match TRBD1. The germline gives CDR1 LGHNA, CDR2 YNFKEQ. J gave up 7 bases and V 1 base, and 6 bases lay outside the gene matches. The CDR3 is 17 amino acids. The CDR3 DNA reads as TGTGCCAGCAGCCAAGCCGGGACAGGGGGTCCAAATTCACCCCTCCACTTT. This sequence encodes CASSQAGTGGPNSPLHF.

The V gene is TRBV2, the J gene TRBJ2-2; D perhaps matches TRBD1 (6 bases). Looked up from germline, CDR1 is SNHLY and CDR2 is FYNNEI. V shed 6 bases and J shed 8 bases, with 10 bases lying between them. This CDR3 is 12 amino acids long. CDR3 sequence reads: CASSTGSGELFF. For the CDR3, the DNA is TGTGCCAGCAGCACAGGGTCTGGGGAGCTGTTTTTT.